This T cell receptor (beta chain) is from a study of control samples from healthy donors and cancer patients. The repertoire was sequenced with immunoSEQ multiplex PCR; TCRdb's copy has only in-frame clones and lacks some. The data hold 70,000 to 100,000 clones, with about 90% observed a single time. Losses at the gene ends were 4 bases for V and 5 bases for J; bases not matched to a gene: 3. CDR1 is LNHDA, CDR2 SQIVND, per germline (reference sequence). The CDR3 runs to 15 residues. This clone has just one count. This rearrangement joins TRBV19 to TRBJ2-1; TRBD2 matches at 12 bases. The sequencing sample was made of PBMCs. This clonotype originated in a woman aged 55-75 years with head and neck cancer. The CDR3: CASSKLAGGHNEQFF. CDR3 nucleotides: TGTGCCAGTAGTAAACTAGCGGGAGGCCACAATGAGCAGTTCTTC.